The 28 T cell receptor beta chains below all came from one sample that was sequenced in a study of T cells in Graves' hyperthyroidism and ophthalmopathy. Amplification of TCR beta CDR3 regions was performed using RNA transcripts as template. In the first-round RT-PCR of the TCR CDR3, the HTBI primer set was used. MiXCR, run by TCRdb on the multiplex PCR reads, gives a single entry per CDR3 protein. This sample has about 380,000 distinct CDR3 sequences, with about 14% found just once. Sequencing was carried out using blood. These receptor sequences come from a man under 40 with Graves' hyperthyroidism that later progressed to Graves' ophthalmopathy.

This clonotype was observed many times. DNA for the CDR3: TGCAGTGCTCAACTAGGGACGGCCACCGGGGAGCTGTTTTTT. Encoded protein: CSAQLGTATGELFF. This sequence joins TRBV20-1 and TRBJ2-2, with D perhaps matching TRBD1 or TRBD2 (5 bases each). Between the trimmed V and J ends, which lost 5 bases and 4 bases, there was a span of 14 bases. The germline CDR1 and CDR2 sequences are DFQATT and SNEGSKA (reference sequence). The CDR3 covers 14 residues.

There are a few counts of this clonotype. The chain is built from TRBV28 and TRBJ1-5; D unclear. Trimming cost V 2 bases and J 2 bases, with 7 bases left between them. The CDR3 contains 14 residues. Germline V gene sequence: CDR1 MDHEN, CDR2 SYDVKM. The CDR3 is CASSLLFGNQPQHF. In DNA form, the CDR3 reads TGTGCCAGCAGTTTACTGTTCGGCAATCAGCCCCAGCATTTT.

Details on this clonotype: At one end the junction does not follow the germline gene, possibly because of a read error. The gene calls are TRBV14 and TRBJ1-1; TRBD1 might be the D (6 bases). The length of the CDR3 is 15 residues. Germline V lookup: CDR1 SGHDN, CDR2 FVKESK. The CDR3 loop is CAGSLLGTKNTEAFF. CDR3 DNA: TGTGCCGGCAGCCTCCTCGGGACAAAGAACACTGAAGCTTTCTTT.

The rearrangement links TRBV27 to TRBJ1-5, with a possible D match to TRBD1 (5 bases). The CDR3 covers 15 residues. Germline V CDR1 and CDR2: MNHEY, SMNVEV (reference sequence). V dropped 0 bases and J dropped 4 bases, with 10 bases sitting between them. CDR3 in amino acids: CASSLSTGGNQPQHF. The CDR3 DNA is TGTGCCAGCAGTTTATCGACGGGGGGAAATCAGCCCCAGCATTTT.

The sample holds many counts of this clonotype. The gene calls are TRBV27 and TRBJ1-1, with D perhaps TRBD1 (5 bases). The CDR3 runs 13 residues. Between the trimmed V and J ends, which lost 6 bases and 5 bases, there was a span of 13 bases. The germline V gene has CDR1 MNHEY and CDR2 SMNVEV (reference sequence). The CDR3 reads CASRVDSGTEAFF. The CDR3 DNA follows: TGTGCCAGCAGGGTAGACAGCGGTACTGAAGCTTTCTTT.

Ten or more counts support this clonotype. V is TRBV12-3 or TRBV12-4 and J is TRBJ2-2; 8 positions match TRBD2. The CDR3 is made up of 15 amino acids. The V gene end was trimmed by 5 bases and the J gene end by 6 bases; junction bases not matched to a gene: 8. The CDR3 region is CASSAREGGAGELFF. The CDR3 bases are TGTGCCAGCAGTGCCCGGGAGGGCGGTGCCGGGGAGCTGTTTTTT.

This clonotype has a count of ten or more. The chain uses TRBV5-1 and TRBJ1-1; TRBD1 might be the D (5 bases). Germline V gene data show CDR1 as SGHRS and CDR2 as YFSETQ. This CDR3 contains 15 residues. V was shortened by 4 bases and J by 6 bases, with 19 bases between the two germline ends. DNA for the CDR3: TGCGCCAGCAGCCGGATCGGGACGGAACTCGCTGAAGCTTTCTTT. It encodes CASSRIGTELAEAFF.

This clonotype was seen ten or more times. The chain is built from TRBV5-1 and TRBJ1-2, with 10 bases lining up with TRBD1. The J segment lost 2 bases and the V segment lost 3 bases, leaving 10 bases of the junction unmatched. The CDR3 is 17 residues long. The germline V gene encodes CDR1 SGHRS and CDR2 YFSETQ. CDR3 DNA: TGCGCCAGCAGCTGGGCCCGGACAGGGGGAAAGAACTATGGCTACACCTTC. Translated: CASSWARTGGKNYGYTF.

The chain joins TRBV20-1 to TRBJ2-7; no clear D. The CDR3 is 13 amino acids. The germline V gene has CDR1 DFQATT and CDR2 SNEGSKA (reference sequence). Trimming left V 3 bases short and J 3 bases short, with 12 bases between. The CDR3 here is CSASGQVDYEQYF. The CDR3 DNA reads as TGCAGTGCTAGTGGGCAGGTCGACTACGAGCAGTACTTC.

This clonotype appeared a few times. The CDR3 bases are TGTGCCAGTAGTAAACAAGGACAGGGTAACACCGGGGAGCTGTTTTTT. Residues: CASSKQGQGNTGELFF. V gene TRBV19 combines with J gene TRBJ2-2, with 8 bases lining up with TRBD1. This CDR3 spans 16 amino acids. The germline CDR1 and CDR2 sequences are LNHDA and SQIVND (reference sequence). J gave up 2 bases and V 4 bases, and 6 bases lay outside the gene matches.

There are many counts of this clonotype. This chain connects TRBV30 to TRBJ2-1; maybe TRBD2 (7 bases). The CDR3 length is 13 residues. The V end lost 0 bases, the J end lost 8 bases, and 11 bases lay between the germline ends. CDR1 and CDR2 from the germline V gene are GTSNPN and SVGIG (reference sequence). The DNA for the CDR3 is TGTGCCTGGAGTGTCTGGGGGGGCCATGAGCAGTTCTTC. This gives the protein CAWSVWGGHEQFF.

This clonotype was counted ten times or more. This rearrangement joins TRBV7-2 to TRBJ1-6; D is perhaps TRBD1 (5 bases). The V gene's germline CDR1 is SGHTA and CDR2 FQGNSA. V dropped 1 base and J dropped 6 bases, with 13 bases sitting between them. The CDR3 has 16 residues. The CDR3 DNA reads TGTGCCAGCAGCTTAGTTGGGGGGACTCTTAATTCACCCCTCCACTTT. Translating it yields CASSLVGGTLNSPLHF. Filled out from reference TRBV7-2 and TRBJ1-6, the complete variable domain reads GAGVSQSPSNKVTEKGKDVELRCDPISGHTALYWYRQSLGQGLEFLIYFQGNSAPDKSGLPSDRFSAERTGGSVSTLTIQRTQQEDSAVYLCASSLVGGTLNSPLHFGNGTRLTVT.

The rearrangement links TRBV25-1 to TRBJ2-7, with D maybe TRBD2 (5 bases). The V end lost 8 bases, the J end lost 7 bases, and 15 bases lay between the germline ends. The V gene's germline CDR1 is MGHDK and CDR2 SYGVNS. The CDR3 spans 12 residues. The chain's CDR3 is CASSDGWREQYF. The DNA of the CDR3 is TGTGCCAGCTCCGACGGCTGGAGGGAGCAGTACTTC.

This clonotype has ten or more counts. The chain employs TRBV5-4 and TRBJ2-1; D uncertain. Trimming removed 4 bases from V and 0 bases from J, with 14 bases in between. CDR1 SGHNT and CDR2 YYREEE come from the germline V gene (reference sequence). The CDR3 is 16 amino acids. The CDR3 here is CASSPTGPNSYNEQFF. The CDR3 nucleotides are TGTGCCAGCAGCCCAACCGGGCCTAACTCCTACAATGAGCAGTTCTTC.

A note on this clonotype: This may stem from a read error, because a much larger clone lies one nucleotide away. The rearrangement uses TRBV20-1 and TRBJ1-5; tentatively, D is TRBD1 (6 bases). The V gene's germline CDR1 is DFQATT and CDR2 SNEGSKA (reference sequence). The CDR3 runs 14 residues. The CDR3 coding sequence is TGCAGTGTTAGAACGGGACGGGGGGCGCAGCCCCAGCATTTT. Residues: CSVRTGRGAQPQHF.

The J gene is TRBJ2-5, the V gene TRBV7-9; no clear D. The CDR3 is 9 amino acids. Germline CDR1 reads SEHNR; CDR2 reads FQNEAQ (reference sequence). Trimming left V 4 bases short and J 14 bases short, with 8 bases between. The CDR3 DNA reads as TGTGCCAGCAGCTACCCCCCATACTTC. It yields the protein CASSYPPYF.

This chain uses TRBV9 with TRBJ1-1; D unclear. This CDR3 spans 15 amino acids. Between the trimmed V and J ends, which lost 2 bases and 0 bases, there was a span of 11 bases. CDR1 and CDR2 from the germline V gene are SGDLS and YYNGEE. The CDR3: CASSVAKGMNTEAFF. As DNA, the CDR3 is TGTGCCAGCAGCGTCGCGAAGGGAATGAACACTGAAGCTTTCTTT. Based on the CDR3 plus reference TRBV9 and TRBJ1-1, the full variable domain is DSGVTQTPKHLITATGQRVTLRCSPRSGDLSVYWYQQSLDQGLQFLIQYYNGEERAKGNILERFSAQQFPDLHSELNLSSLELGDSALYFCASSVAKGMNTEAFFGQGTRLTVV.

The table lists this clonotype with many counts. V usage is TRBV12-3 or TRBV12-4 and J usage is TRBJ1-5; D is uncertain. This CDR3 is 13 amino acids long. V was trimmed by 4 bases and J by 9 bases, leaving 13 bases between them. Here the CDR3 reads CASSYSTMGPQHF. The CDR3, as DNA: TGTGCCAGCAGTTATAGTACAATGGGGCCCCAGCATTTT.

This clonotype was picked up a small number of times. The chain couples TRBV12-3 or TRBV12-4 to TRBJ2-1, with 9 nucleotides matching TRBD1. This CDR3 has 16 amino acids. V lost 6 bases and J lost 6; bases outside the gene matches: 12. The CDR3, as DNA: TGTGCCAGCAGACGGTCCGGGACAGGGATAATCAATGAGCAGTTCTTC. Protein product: CASRRSGTGIINEQFF.

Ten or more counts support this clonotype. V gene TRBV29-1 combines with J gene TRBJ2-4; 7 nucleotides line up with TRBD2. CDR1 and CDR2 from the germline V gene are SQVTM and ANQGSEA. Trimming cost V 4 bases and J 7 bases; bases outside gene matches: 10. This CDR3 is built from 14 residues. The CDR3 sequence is CSVGRGTFGNIQYF. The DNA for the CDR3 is TGCAGCGTTGGGCGGGGGACTTTTGGTAACATTCAGTACTTC.

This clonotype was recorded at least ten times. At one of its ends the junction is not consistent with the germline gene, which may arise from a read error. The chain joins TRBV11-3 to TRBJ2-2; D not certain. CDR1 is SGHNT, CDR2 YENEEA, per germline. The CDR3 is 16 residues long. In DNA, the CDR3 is TGTGCCAGCAGCTTAGGACATTTATCGAACCCCGGGGAGCTGTTTTTT. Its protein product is CASSLGHLSNPGELFF.

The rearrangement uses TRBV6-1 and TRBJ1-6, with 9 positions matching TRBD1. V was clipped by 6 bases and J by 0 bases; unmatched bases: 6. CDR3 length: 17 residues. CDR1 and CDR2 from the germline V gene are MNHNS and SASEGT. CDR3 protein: CASSRGQGSSYNSPLHF. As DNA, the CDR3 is TGTGCCAGCAGCCGCGGACAGGGGAGCTCCTATAATTCACCCCTCCACTTT.

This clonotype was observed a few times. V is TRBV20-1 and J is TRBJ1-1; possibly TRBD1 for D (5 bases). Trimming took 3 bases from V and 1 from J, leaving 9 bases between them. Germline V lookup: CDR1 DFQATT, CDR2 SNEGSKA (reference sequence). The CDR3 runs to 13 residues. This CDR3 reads CSARGGSNTEAFF. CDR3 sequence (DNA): TGCAGTGCTAGGGGGGGATCGAACACTGAAGCTTTCTTT.

In DNA, the CDR3 is TGTGCCAGCAGCAGGACAGGGGGCCACGAGCAGTACTTC. Protein sequence: CASSRTGGHEQYF. The V and J genes are TRBV27 and TRBJ2-7; TRBD1 agrees at 11 bases. Germline V gene sequence: CDR1 MNHEY, CDR2 SMNVEV (reference sequence). Germline trimming cut 6 bases from V and 5 bases from J; bases unmatched to any gene: 3. The CDR3 is 13 amino acids.

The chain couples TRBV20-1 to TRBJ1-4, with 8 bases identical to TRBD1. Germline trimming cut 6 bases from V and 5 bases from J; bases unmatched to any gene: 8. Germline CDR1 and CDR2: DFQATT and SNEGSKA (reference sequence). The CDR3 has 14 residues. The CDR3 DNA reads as TGCAGTGCGGGACAGGCTCACGGGAATGAAAAACTGTTTTTT. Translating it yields CSAGQAHGNEKLFF.

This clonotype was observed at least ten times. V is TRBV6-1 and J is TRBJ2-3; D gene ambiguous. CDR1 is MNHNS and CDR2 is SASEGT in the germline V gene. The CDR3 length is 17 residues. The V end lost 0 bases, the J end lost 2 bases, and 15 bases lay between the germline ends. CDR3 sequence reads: CASSEAFWGFATDTQYF. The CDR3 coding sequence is TGTGCCAGCAGTGAAGCCTTTTGGGGTTTTGCCACAGATACGCAGTATTTT.

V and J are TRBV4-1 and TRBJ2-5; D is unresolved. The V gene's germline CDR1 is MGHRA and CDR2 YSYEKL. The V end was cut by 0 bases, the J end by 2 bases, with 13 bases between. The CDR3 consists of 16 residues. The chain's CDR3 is CASSQEGTNKQETQYF. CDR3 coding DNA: TGCGCCAGCAGCCAAGAGGGCACGAATAAACAAGAGACCCAGTACTTC.

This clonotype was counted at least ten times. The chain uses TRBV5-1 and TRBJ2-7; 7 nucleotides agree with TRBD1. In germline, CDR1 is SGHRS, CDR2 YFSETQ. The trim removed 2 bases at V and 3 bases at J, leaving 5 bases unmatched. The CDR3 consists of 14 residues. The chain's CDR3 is CASSLPGTVYEQYF. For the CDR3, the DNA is TGCGCCAGCAGCTTACCCGGGACAGTCTACGAGCAGTACTTC. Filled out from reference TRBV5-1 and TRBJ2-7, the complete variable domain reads KAGVTQTPRYLIKTRGQQVTLSCSPISGHRSVSWYQQTPGQGLQFLFEYFSETQRNKGNFPGRFSGRQFSNSRSEMNVSTLELGDSALYLCASSLPGTVYEQYFGPGTRLTVT.